The present T cell receptor (beta chain) was sequenced within a study of chemoradiotherapy in HPV16-positive cancers (dated by TCRdb to between 2021 and 2024). With regard to the full study: Functional T-cell assays on cells from two HPV16-positive patients defined candidate HPV-specific T-cell clones and common TCR motifs. Next, the candidate HPV-specific TCRs and motifs were followed in TCR repertoires from more than 70 patients with HPV-related cancers. Whether T-cell immunity against the HPV oncoproteins E6 and E7 changes during chemoradiotherapy and whether survival is affected by this immunity were examined in the study.

Because repertoires were sampled repeatedly during chemoradiotherapy, clonal expansion in the tumor microenvironment could be followed. About this clone itself: The clone's antigen remains unknown. No much larger clone is present one base from it, and per-base qualities are unavailable.

Library preparation used the immunoSEQ multiplex PCR assay. This is the immuneACCESS table as TCRdb keeps it, with only in-frame sequences that have V and J called. A part of the clones is gone; compared with another copy, unresolved V genes explain less than half, and the rest is unexplained. Counted in this sample were 4,500 or so clones; around 77% of them appeared once. Around a tenth of the sample rests with the top ten. The junction shows trimming of 4 bases on V and 4 bases on J, plus 16 bases between the germline ends. CDR1 and CDR2 are drawn from the germline V gene: MGHRA, YSYEKL. From its cysteine to its phenylalanine, the CDR3 spans 16 amino acids. The CDR3 DNA has 48 bases and is translated from base 1. Study-wide conclusions, independent of this receptor: In HPV16-positive patients, expansion of HPV-responsive T cells during chemoradiotherapy was associated with improved recurrence-free survival. The survival association was reported for HPV16-positive patients, and the functional definition of HPV-specific T cells was derived from only two HPV16-positive patients. Expansion of candidate HPV-specific clones and E7-related TCR motifs was observed in the tumor microenvironment during treatment, whereas no such expansion was observed for non-HPV-specific T cells.

The chain employs TRBV4-1 and TRBJ2-2; the D gene is possibly TRBD1, with 7 bases matching. The sequence was collected from a human donor with HPV-associated anogenital cancer. Specimen: tumor tissue, collected from a patient who underwent chemoradiotherapy. Read as DNA, the sequence is TGCGCCAGCAGCCCCTGGGGGGCAGGGGGCACCGGGGAGCTGTTTTTT. It codes for CASSPWGAGGTGELFF.